This TCR beta chain was captured in a study of blood T cell repertoires in COVID-19 (TCRdb year 2020). For the study in its entirety: The collaborator samples originated in the United States, Italy and Spain and spanned the acute and convalescent phases of COVID-19. Subjects who had been exposed to COVID-19, were actively infected with it, or had recovered from it provided the deeply sampled blood TCRbeta repertoires that made up the dataset. Samples came from the ongoing ImmuneRACE study (first 160 participants) plus 1,254 subjects from 6 global collaborators. The repertoires were released in a freely available public database intended as a resource for research on the immune response to SARS-CoV-2. The material from the prospective study consisted of cDNA or gDNA derived from T cells, B-cell-depleted T cells, or PBMCs. Where available, HLA class I and class II types were obtained from metadata supplied by the sample provider rather than from assay-based typing. A de-identified subject ID, COVID-19 status, age in years and sex were almost always included in the sample metadata.

TCRbeta CDR3 regions were amplified from genomic DNA using the immunoSEQ Assay, a bias-controlled multiplex PCR. The published analysis was carried out like this. Nucleated cell counts per sample were estimated from amplification of reference gene primers within the assay. Sequence reads were collapsed and filtered to measure the absolute abundance of every unique TCRbeta CDR3 rearrangement. For each sample, productive Simpson clonality was calculated as the square root of Simpson's diversity index across productive rearrangements. TCRdb took over this immuneACCESS table, retaining in-frame rearrangements with V and J assigned. Such tables are incomplete; in checked studies, under half of the missing clones stem from an unresolved V gene, and the remainder is unexplained. Clone size and the V and J calls come from that table; the DNA yielded D and trimming. The sample includes 100,000 to 150,000 clones, with approximately 90% observed a single time. The top ten clones comprise 1.2% of the sample.

Collaborating institutions collected whole blood in K2EDTA tubes following their own protocols. Collaborator samples were shipped for TCRbeta analysis as frozen whole blood, isolated PBMCs, or DNA extracted from either sample type. Results the study describes overall, beyond this receptor: Clinical and demographic metadata were provided uncurated, with the amount varying by source and participant.

Points on this clone: No antigen is known for it. No base qualities exist here, and no much larger clone lies one base off it.

Sample: peripheral blood. This clonotype was obtained from a woman aged 80 or older with acute or convalescent COVID-19.

The nucleotide sequence reads TGTGCCAGCTCACGGACTAGCTTCAGCACAGATACGCAGTATTTT. This translates into CASSRTSFSTDTQYF. This receptor chain uses TRBV18 and TRBJ2-3; 8 of the junction bases match TRBD2. The germline V gene sets CDR1 to KGHSH and CDR2 to LQKENI. The CDR3 goes from the cysteine to the phenylalanine over 15 residues. The CDR3 DNA has 45 bases and is translated from base 1. The junction shows trimming of 4 bases on V and 0 bases on J, and the gene matches do not reach 3 bases of it.